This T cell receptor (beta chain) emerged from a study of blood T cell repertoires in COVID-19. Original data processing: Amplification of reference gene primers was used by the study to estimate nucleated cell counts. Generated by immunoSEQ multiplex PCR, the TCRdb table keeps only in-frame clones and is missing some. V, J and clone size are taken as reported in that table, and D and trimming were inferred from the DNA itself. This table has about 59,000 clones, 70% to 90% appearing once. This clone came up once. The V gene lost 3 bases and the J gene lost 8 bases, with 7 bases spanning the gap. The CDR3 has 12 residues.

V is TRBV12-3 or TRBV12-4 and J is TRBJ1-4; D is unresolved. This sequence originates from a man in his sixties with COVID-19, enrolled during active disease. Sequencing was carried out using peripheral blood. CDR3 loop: CASSFGGEKLFF. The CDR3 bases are TGTGCCAGCAGTTTTGGAGGAGAAAAACTGTTTTTT.